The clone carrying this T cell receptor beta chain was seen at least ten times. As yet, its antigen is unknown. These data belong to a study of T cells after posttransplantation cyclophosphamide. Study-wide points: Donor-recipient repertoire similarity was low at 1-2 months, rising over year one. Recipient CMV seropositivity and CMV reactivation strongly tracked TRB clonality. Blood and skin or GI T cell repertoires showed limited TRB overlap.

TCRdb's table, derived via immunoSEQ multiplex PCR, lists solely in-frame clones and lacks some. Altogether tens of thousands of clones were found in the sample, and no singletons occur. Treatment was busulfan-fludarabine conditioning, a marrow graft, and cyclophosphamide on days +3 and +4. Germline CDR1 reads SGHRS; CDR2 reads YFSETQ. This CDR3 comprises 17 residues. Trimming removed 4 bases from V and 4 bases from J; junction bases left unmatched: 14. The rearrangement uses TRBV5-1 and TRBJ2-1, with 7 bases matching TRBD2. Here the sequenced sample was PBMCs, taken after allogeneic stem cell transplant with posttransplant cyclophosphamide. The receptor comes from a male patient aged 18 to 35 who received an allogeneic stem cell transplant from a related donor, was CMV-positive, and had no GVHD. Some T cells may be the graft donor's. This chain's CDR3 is CASSQWEGGTQYNEQFF. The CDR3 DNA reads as TGCGCCAGCAGCCAATGGGAGGGCGGAACCCAATACAATGAGCAGTTCTTC.